Below, one T cell receptor beta chain is given with its context. This clonotype was detected many times. Its recognized antigen is unknown. No much larger clone exists at a distance of one base, and base qualities are not known. The protocol used for the library was multiplex PCR. Instrument on record: Illumina HiSeq 2500. TCRbeta libraries were constructed through three rounds of nested PCR with primers (Table S4) according to protocols modified from ARM-PCR. Before sequencing, PCR products of 200-500 bp were excised from the gel and purified with the QIAquick gel extraction kit. The original pipeline was this. Reads were cleaned using Trimmomatic, were merged into complete CDR3 sequences using FLASH, and were assigned to V(D)J germline segments using MiTCR. VDJtools was used to compute clonal diversity as the inverse Simpson's index. Productive reads were defined as in-frame sequences without a premature stop codon. TCRdb applied fastp at Q25 and MiXCR to the public reads, then kept only in-frame beta chains. Rows with a matching CDR3 protein are joined into one entry that keeps the most common DNA and genes. The V and J calls and clone size are TCRdb's, not the authors'. The sample yields approximately 68,000 distinct CDR3 sequences; 75% to 85% were counted once. Of the sample, more than 35% is held by the ten largest clones.

These data come from a study of tumor and adjacent non-tumor tissue in lung cancer (dated by TCRdb to the late 2010s). Regarding the complete study: The cohort included around twelve adenocarcinoma, 2 squamous cell carcinoma and 1 small cell lung cancer patients. The 15 or so patients were aged about 31 to 85 years, included around ten men and 5 women, and had TNM stage I to III disease. In total, sequencing yielded under 150 million productive TCRbeta reads, which works out to an average of around 4.2 million reads per sample. Using bulk TCRbeta repertoires from under 17 lung cancer patients, the study set lung tumor tissue side by side with matched distant non-tumor lung tissue. For each patient, one tumor sample and one normal lung sample were taken, giving thirty paired specimens that underwent TCRbeta CDR3 sequencing. Broad study findings and their caveats: Younger patients had significantly higher TCR diversity, and higher tumor TCR diversity was associated with shorter overall and disease-free survival. TCR diversity (inverse Simpson) was significantly higher in tumor than in normal lung tissue (approximately 440 vs 150, P = 0.0075, Mann-Whitney U test). The top 100 clones made up a significantly larger cumulative share of the repertoire in normal lung than in tumor tissue. Neither the sequencing platform nor unique molecular identifiers are named or mentioned anywhere in the methods. Peripheral blood was not sequenced, so blood TCRbeta repertoires were not examined in the lung cancer patients of the study. With only roughly 14 patients in the cohort, the authors noted that larger samples and more detailed clinical data are needed.

The cysteine opens and the phenylalanine closes a CDR3 of 18 amino acids. Just the 54-base CDR3 DNA is kept, in frame starting at base 1. V is pruned by 5 bases and J by 0 bases, leaving 12 bases of the junction without a gene match. Bulk unsorted tissue served as the source for RNA extraction, and RNA quality was assessed using a NanoDrop ND-1000 and an Agilent 2100. Distant non-tumor tissue taken more than 3 cm from the tumor edge was used as the normal lung sample. The donors were newly diagnosed lung cancer patients admitted for thoracic surgery in China from August to November 2014 who had not received prior chemotherapy. Patients with previous radiotherapy or chemotherapy, or with another concurrent cancer, were excluded from the study. Surgical tissue pieces of roughly 1-2.2 cm3 were preserved in RNAlater solution and were kept at -80 degrees C until use.

The sequenced sample was distant non-tumor lung tissue. The rearrangement combines TRBV12-3 or TRBV12-4 with TRBJ1-5, with 8 central nucleotides matching TRBD1. The sequence was collected from a man in his fifties or sixties with non-small cell lung cancer. This receptor has the CDR3 CASSPRTGKGDSNQPQHF. The nucleotide sequence reads TGTGCCAGCAGTCCCAGGACAGGGAAGGGGGATAGCAATCAGCCCCAGCATTTT.